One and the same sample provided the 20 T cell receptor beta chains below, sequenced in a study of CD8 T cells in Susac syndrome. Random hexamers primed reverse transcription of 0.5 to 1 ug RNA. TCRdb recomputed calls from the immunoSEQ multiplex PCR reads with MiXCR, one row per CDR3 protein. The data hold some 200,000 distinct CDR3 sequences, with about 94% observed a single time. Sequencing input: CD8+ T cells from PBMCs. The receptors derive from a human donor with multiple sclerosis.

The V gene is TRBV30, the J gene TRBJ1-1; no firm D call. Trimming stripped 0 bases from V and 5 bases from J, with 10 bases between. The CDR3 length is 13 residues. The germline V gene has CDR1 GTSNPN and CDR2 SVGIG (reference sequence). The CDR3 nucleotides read TGTGCCTGGAGTGTGCACTTAAGAACTGAAGCTTTCTTT. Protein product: CAWSVHLRTEAFF.

CDR3 in amino acids: CASSLGLTAGTEAFF. CDR3 DNA sequence: TGCGCCAGCAGCTTGGGCCTGACAGCTGGGACTGAAGCTTTCTTT. V and J are TRBV4-1 and TRBJ1-1; D possibly corresponds to TRBD1 (5 bases). Germline lookup yields CDR1 MGHRA and CDR2 YSYEKL. CDR3 length: 15 amino acids. The germline V and J ends were trimmed by 5 bases and 5 bases, with 18 bases remaining between them.

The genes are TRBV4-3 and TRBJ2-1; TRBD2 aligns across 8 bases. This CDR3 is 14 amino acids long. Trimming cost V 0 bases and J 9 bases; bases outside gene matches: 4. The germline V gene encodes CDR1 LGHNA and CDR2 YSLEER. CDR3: CASSQDRLAGEQFF. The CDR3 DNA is TGCGCCAGCAGCCAAGATCGCCTAGCGGGTGAGCAGTTCTTC.

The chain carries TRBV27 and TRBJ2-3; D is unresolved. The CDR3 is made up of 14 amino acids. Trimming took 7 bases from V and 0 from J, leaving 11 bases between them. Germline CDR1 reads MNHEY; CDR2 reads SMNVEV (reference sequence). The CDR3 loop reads CASTTLLSTDTQYF. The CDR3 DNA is TGTGCCAGCACCACCCTTCTTAGCACAGATACGCAGTATTTT.

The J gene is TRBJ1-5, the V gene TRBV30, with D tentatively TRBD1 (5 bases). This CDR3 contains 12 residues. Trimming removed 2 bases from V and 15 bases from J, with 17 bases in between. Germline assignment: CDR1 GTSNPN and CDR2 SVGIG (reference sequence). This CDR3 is CAWSTGDSERHF. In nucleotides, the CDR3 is TGTGCCTGGAGTACCGGGGACTCCGAAAGGCATTTT.

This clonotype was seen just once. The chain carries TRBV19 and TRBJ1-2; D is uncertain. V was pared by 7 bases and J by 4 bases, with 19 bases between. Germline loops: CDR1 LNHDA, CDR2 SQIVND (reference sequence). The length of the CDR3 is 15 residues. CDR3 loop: CASKPAAGTSYGYTF. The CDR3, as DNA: TGTGCCAGTAAACCTGCTGCAGGAACGAGCTATGGCTACACCTTC. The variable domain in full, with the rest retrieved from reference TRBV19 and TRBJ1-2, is DGGITQSPKYLFRKEGQNVTLSCEQNLNHDAMYWYRQDPGQGLRLIYYSQIVNDFQKGDIAEGYSVSREKKESFPLTVTSAQKNPTAFYLCASKPAAGTSYGYTFGSGTRLTVV.

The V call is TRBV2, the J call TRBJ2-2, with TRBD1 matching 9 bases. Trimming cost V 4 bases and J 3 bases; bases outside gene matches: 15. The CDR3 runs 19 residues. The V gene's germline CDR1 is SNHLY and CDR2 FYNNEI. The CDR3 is CASSVPLETGGMDTGELFF. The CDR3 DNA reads TGTGCCAGCAGTGTTCCCTTGGAGACAGGGGGGATGGACACCGGGGAGCTGTTTTTT.

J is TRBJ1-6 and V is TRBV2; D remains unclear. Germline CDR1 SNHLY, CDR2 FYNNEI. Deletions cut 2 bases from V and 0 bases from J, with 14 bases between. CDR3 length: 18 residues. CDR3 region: CASSEPRTESSYNSPLHF. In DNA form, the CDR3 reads TGTGCCAGCAGTGAACCCCGGACGGAAAGCTCCTATAATTCACCCCTCCACTTT.

The CDR3 loop reads CASSPHSGSGETQYF. CDR3 nucleotides: TGTGCCAGCAGTCCCCATTCAGGGTCAGGAGAGACCCAGTACTTC. This rearrangement joins TRBV12-3 or TRBV12-4 to TRBJ2-5; tentatively, D is TRBD1 (5 bases). V was trimmed by 5 bases and J by 4 bases, leaving 17 bases between them. CDR3 length equals 15 residues.

CDR3 amino acids: CASSLDRLNQPQHF. The CDR3 coding sequence is TGTGCCAGCAGCCTCGACAGGTTAAACCAGCCCCAGCATTTT. The chain employs TRBV6-5 and TRBJ1-5, with D possibly matching TRBD1 (6 bases). Germline-derived CDR1 and CDR2 are MNHEY and SVGAGI. The CDR3 sequence is 14 residues long. Trimming took off 6 bases at V and 7 bases at J, with 16 bases between the two ends.

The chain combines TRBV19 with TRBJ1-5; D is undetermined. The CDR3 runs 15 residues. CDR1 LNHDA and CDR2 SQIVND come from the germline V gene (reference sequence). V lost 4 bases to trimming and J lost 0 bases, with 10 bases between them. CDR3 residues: CASSTWASSNQPQHF. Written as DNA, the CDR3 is TGTGCCAGTAGTACCTGGGCCTCTAGCAATCAGCCCCAGCATTTT.

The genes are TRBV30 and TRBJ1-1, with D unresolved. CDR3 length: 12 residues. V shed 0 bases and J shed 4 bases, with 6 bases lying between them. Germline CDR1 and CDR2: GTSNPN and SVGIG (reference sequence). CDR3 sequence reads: CAWSVGPTEAFF. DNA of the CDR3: TGTGCCTGGAGTGTCGGTCCCACTGAAGCTTTCTTT. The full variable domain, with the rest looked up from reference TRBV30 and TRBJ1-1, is SQTIHQWPATLVQPVGSPLSLECTVEGTSNPNLYWYRQAAGRGLQLLFYSVGIGQISSEVPQNLSASRPQDRQFILSSKKLLLSDSGFYLCAWSVGPTEAFFGQGTRLTVV.

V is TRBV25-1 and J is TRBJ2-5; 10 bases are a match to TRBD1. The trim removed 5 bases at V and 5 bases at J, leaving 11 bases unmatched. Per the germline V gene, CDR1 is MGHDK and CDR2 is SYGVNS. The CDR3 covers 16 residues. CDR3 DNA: TGTGCCAGCAGTTCCCAAGACAGGGGGCTCGGGGAGACCCAGTACTTC. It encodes CASSSQDRGLGETQYF.

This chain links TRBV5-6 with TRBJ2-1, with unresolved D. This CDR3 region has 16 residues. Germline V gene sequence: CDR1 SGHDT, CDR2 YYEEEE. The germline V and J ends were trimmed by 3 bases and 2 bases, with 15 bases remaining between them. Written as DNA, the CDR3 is TGTGCCAGCAGCTCCCCGCATCTGAGCGCCTACAATGAGCAGTTCTTC. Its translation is CASSSPHLSAYNEQFF.

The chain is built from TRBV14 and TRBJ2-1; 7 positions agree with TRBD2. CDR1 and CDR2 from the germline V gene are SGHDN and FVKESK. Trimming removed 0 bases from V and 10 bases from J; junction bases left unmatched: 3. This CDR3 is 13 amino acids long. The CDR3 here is CASSQDWGLEQFF. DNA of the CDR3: TGTGCCAGCAGCCAAGATTGGGGACTAGAGCAGTTCTTC.

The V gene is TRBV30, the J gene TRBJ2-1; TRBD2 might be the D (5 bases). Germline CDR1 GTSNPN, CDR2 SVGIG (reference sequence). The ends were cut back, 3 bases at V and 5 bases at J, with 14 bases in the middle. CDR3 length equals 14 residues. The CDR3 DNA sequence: TGTGCCTGGAGGGAGGTGACGCCTAACAATGAGCAGTTCTTC. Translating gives CAWREVTPNNEQFF.

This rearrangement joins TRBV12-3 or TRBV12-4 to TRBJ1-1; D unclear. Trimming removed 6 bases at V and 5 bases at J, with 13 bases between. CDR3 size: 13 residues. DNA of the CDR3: TGTGCCAGCAGGCCGGCATTGGGTACTGAAGCTTTCTTT. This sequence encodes CASRPALGTEAFF.

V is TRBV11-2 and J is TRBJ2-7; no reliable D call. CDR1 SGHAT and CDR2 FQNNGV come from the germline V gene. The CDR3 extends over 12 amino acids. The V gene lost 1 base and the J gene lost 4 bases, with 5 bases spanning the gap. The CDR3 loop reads CASSLVIYEQYF. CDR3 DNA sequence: TGTGCCAGCAGCTTAGTGATTTACGAGCAGTACTTC.

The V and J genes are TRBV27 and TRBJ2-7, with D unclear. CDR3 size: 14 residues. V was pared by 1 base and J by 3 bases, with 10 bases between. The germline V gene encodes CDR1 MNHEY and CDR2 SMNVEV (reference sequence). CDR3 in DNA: TGTGCCAGCAGTTTATATGCTCCAAACTACGAGCAGTACTTC. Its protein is CASSLYAPNYEQYF.

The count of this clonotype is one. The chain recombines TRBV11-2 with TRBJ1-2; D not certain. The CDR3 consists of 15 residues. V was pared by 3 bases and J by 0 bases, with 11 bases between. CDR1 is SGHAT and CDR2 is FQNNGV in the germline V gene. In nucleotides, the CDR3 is TGTGCCAGCAGCTTCCGGGCAGGAGCTAACTATGGCTACACCTTC. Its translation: CASSFRAGANYGYTF.